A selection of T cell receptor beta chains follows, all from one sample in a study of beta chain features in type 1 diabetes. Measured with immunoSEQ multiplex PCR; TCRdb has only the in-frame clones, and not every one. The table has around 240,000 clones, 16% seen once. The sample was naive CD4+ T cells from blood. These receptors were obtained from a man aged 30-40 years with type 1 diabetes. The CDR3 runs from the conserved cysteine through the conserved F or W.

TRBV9,CASSHRSYNEQFF
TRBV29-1,CSVLGTVEAFF
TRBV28,CASSFQYEQYF
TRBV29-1,CSVDPTSGGATDTQYF
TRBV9,CASSVGASGSGYEQYF
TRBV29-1,CSVVRGQGNEQFF
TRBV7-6,CASSLGAGVNEQFF
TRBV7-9,CASSLWTGGRELAKNIQYF
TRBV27,CASSQDRGRETQYF
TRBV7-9,CAGDSSGANVLTF
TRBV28,CASSSPGGVKETQYF
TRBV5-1,CASSLRGPGANVLTF
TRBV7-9,CASSPPAGGPNEQYF
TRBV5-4,CASSLAKQMNTEAFF
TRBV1,CTSSQDRVRATGYGYTF